A single sample is the source of the 28 T cell receptor beta chains below, sequenced in a study of T cell responses to AZD1222 COVID-19 vaccine. The protocol was immunoSEQ multiplex PCR, while the TCRdb copy is restricted to in-frame clones and leaves out a portion. The sample includes roughly 150,000 clones, more than 75% of them seen just once. The specimen was peripheral blood, collected 28 days after the second AZD1222 dose. The receptors come from an adult who received the AZD1222 COVID-19 vaccine.

CDR3 region: CASSTLTGITVNEQFF. CDR3 sequence (DNA): TGTGCCAGCAGTACACTGACGGGCATTACTGTCAATGAGCAGTTCTTC. The chain has TRBV27 and TRBJ2-1; D gene ambiguous. Trimming stripped 5 bases from V and 6 bases from J, with 20 bases between. The CDR3 length is 16 residues. CDR1 MNHEY and CDR2 SMNVEV come from the germline V gene (reference sequence).

The V gene is TRBV30, the J gene TRBJ1-6, with D uncertain. The V end lost 7 bases, the J end lost 5 bases, and 12 bases lay between the germline ends. The CDR3 is 13 residues long. Per the germline V gene, CDR1 is GTSNPN and CDR2 is SVGIG (reference sequence). In DNA, the CDR3 is TGTGCCTCCCAGTACACAGATAATTCACCCCTCCACTTT. Encoded protein: CASQYTDNSPLHF.

This chain connects TRBV2 to TRBJ2-6; D is undetermined. The ends were cut back, 4 bases at V and 0 bases at J, with 7 bases in the middle. This CDR3 comprises 15 residues. The V gene's germline CDR1 is SNHLY and CDR2 FYNNEI. As DNA, the CDR3 is TGTGCCAGCAGTGCCCTGATCTCTGGGGCCAACGTCCTGACTTTC. Amino acids: CASSALISGANVLTF.

The chain is built from TRBV5-1 and TRBJ1-4, with TRBD1 matching over 7 bases. CDR1 SGHRS and CDR2 YFSETQ come from the germline V gene. The J segment lost 7 bases and the V segment lost 3 bases, leaving 9 bases of the junction unmatched. The CDR3 consists of 15 residues. The CDR3: CASSYDRVDGEKLFF. The DNA of the CDR3 is TGCGCCAGCAGCTATGACAGGGTAGATGGTGAAAAACTGTTTTTT.

J is TRBJ2-5 and V is TRBV5-8, with a possible D match to TRBD2 (5 bases). Trimming took 2 bases from V and 7 from J, leaving 6 bases between them. Per germline, CDR1 SGHTS and CDR2 YDEGEE. The CDR3 is made up of 11 amino acids. The CDR3, as DNA: TGTGCCAGCAGCTTTGGAGGGACCCAGTACTTC. As protein: CASSFGGTQYF.

This sequence joins TRBV27 and TRBJ2-3; D is undetermined. The CDR3 totals 12 residues. Germline-derived CDR1 and CDR2 are MNHEY and SMNVEV (reference sequence). V was trimmed by 8 bases and J by 4 bases, leaving 10 bases between them. CDR3 sequence reads: CASSVGADTQYF. As DNA, the CDR3 is TGTGCCAGCTCGGTTGGCGCAGATACGCAGTATTTT.

The V gene is TRBV11-2, the J gene TRBJ2-2; D remains ambiguous. V lost 5 bases and J lost 3, with 7 bases in between. CDR3 size: 13 residues. Looked up from germline, CDR1 is SGHAT and CDR2 is FQNNGV. The CDR3 here is CASSPQYTGELFF. The CDR3 DNA reads as TGTGCCAGCAGCCCACAGTACACCGGGGAGCTGTTTTTT.

A remark on this clone: One end of the junction is discordant with germline, which a read error may explain. The chain combines TRBV10-3 with TRBJ1-1; D remains ambiguous. The CDR3 has 15 amino acids. Germline V gives CDR1 ENHRY, CDR2 SYGVKD. CDR3 loop: CAIKDGILSNTEAFF. The CDR3 region has the DNA TGTGCTATCAAGGACGGAATCCTATCGAACACTGAAGCTTTCTTT.

The chain has TRBV19 and TRBJ1-1; 7 bases align to TRBD1. Per germline, CDR1 LNHDA and CDR2 SQIVND (reference sequence). J was trimmed by 1 base and V by 10 bases; bases with no gene match: 12. The CDR3 has 15 amino acids. The CDR3 DNA follows: TGTGCCACAAGGACGCGGCGGACAGGGAACACTGAAGCTTTCTTT. Protein sequence: CATRTRRTGNTEAFF.

In this sample, this clone turned up once. The chain carries TRBV7-2 and TRBJ2-5, with 10 bases matching TRBD2. The junction had 8 bases not matched to a gene; V was cut back by 5 bases and J by 5 bases. The CDR3 totals 15 residues. Germline assignment: CDR1 SGHTA and CDR2 FQGNSA. CDR3 sequence reads: CASSLGLAISETQYF. The CDR3 coding sequence is TGTGCCAGCAGCCTGGGACTAGCGATATCGGAGACCCAGTACTTC.

The rearrangement uses TRBV3-1 (or the pseudogene TRBV3-2) and TRBJ2-3; 11 bases are a match to TRBD2. Germline assignment: CDR1 LGHDT and CDR2 YNNKEL (reference sequence). V shed 1 base, J shed 3 bases, and the junction held 6 bases outside the gene matches. CDR3 length: 17 residues. CDR3 in amino acids: CASSQGYTSGGTDTQYF. For the CDR3, the DNA is TGTGCCAGCAGCCAAGGCTATACTAGCGGGGGAACAGATACGCAGTATTTT.

This clone appeared a single time. The chain combines TRBV18 with TRBJ1-2, with a possible D match to TRBD1 (5 bases). V was cut by 6 bases and J by 4 bases, with 15 bases left in between. The CDR3 consists of 14 residues. CDR1 is KGHSH and CDR2 is LQKENI in the germline V gene. In DNA, the CDR3 is TGTGCCAGCTCTCCAAAGACAGAGACCTATGGCTACACCTTC. Residues: CASSPKTETYGYTF.

This clone was picked up one time. V gene TRBV5-1 combines with J gene TRBJ2-1; the D gene is possibly TRBD1 (6 bases). The length of the CDR3 is 14 residues. Trimming took 3 bases from V and 7 from J, leaving 14 bases between them. CDR1 and CDR2 (germline): SGHRS, YFSETQ. CDR3 in amino acids: CASSWSQGSNEQFF. Here the CDR3 DNA reads TGCGCCAGCAGCTGGTCACAGGGTTCTAATGAGCAGTTCTTC. Complete variable domain (other parts from reference TRBV5-1 and TRBJ2-1): KAGVTQTPRYLIKTRGQQVTLSCSPISGHRSVSWYQQTPGQGLQFLFEYFSETQRNKGNFPGRFSGRQFSNSRSEMNVSTLELGDSALYLCASSWSQGSNEQFFGPGTRLTVL.

The chain carries TRBV11-2 and TRBJ2-7, with D perhaps TRBD1 or TRBD2 (6 bases each). V was cut by 6 bases and J by 7 bases, with 13 bases left in between. Germline CDR1 is SGHAT and CDR2 is FQNNGV. The CDR3 runs to 12 residues. CDR3 in DNA: TGTGCCAGCAGTTCCGGGGGCAGAGAGCAGTACTTC. This encodes CASSSGGREQYF.

The genes are TRBV7-2 and TRBJ1-6; D might be TRBD1 (6 bases). Germline CDR1 SGHTA, CDR2 FQGNSA. Trimming removed 4 bases from V and 11 bases from J, with 18 bases in between. This CDR3 region has 15 residues. CDR3 in amino acids: CASSSPASGGAPLHF. The CDR3 DNA reads as TGTGCCAGCAGCTCCCCCGCCTCCGGGGGCGCACCCCTCCACTTT.

This clone has only one observation. The chain recombines TRBV5-1 with TRBJ2-3; a possible D gene is TRBD2 (6 bases). CDR1 is SGHRS and CDR2 is YFSETQ in the germline V gene. This CDR3 spans 13 amino acids. Trimming cost V 4 bases and J 4 bases, with 10 bases left between them. The CDR3 loop reads CASSPGEPDTQYF. The CDR3, as DNA: TGCGCCAGCAGCCCGGGAGAACCAGATACGCAGTATTTT.

This CDR3 reads CATSDKQVAKNIQYF. The CDR3 DNA sequence: TGTGCCACCAGTGACAAGCAGGTAGCCAAAAACATTCAGTACTTC. The rearrangement uses TRBV24-1 and TRBJ2-4; D is ambiguous. Germline V gene data show CDR1 as KGHDR and CDR2 as SFDVKD. This CDR3 region has 15 residues. V lost 4 bases, J lost 0 bases, and 9 bases lay in between.

The CDR3 region is CASSLWGGTGLTEAFF. Written as DNA, the CDR3 is TGTGCCAGCAGCTTATGGGGTGGGACAGGATTAACTGAAGCTTTCTTT. The chain combines TRBV7-8 with TRBJ1-1, with 8 positions matching TRBD1. The V gene end was trimmed by 2 bases and the J gene end by 5 bases; junction bases not matched to a gene: 10. Germline V gene lookup returns CDR1 SGHVS and CDR2 FQNEAQ. The CDR3 runs 16 residues.

The chain joins TRBV11-1 to TRBJ2-5, with 7 bases that match TRBD2. With V trimmed by 5 bases and J by 1 base, 4 bases remained unmatched. This CDR3 comprises 14 residues. Looked up from germline, CDR1 is SGHAT and CDR2 is FQDESV (reference sequence). The CDR3 protein is CASSGAGSQETQYF. In DNA form, the CDR3 reads TGTGCCAGCAGCGGAGCGGGAAGCCAAGAGACCCAGTACTTC. Filled out from reference TRBV11-1 and TRBJ2-5, the complete variable domain reads EAEVAQSPRYKITEKSQAVAFWCDPISGHATLYWYRQILGQGPELLVQFQDESVVDDSQLPKDRFSAERLKGVDSTLKIQPAELGDSAMYLCASSGAGSQETQYFGPGTRLLVL.

This clone was picked up one time. The chain is built from TRBV5-5 and TRBJ1-1; the D is unclear. The CDR3 loop spans 17 amino acids. Trimming took off 3 bases at V and 0 bases at J, with 18 bases between the two ends. Germline CDR1 reads SGHKS; CDR2 reads YYEKEE (reference sequence). The CDR3 region has the DNA TGTGCCAGCAGCTCGTGGGCAGCTAGTGTAATGAACACTGAAGCTTTCTTT. Amino acids: CASSSWAASVMNTEAFF.

The V and J genes are TRBV29-1 and TRBJ1-2, with 7 bases identical to TRBD1. Germline V lookup: CDR1 SQVTM, CDR2 ANQGSEA. The CDR3 has 17 residues. Trimming took 4 bases from V and 2 from J; bases not matched to a gene: 16. CDR3 sequence: CSVAGREGAMGNYGYTF. The CDR3 nucleotides read TGCAGCGTTGCAGGGAGGGAGGGGGCCATGGGAAACTATGGCTACACCTTC.

This chain connects TRBV29-1 to TRBJ1-5; D not certain. CDR1 and CDR2 (germline): SQVTM, ANQGSEA. Trimming pared 4 bases from V and 6 bases from J, leaving 16 bases between. The CDR3 contains 14 residues. The CDR3 here is CSVVVNGGFQPQHF. CDR3 bases: TGCAGCGTTGTGGTCAATGGAGGGTTTCAGCCCCAGCATTTT.

The chain combines TRBV6-5 with TRBJ1-2; 9 bases map to TRBD1. CDR1 and CDR2 (germline): MNHEY, SVGAGI. V lost 9 bases to trimming and J lost 9 bases; unmatched junction nucleotides: 2. The CDR3 spans 10 residues. CDR3 residues: CASTGGSYTF. The CDR3 DNA reads TGTGCCAGTACAGGGGGCAGCTACACCTTC.

Written as DNA, the CDR3 is TGTGCCAGCAGCCCCGACAGTCATCAGCCCCAGCATTTT. Its translation is CASSPDSHQPQHF. V and J are TRBV27 and TRBJ1-5, with D perhaps matching TRBD1 (5 bases). The CDR3 spans 13 residues. CDR1 is MNHEY and CDR2 is SMNVEV in the germline V gene (reference sequence). Between the trimmed V and J ends, which lost 6 bases and 5 bases, there was a span of 11 bases.

This rearrangement joins TRBV28 to TRBJ1-4, with D tentatively TRBD1 (5 bases). Germline assignment: CDR1 MDHEN and CDR2 SYDVKM. The CDR3 length is 14 residues. V lost 6 bases, J lost 8 bases, and 16 bases lay in between. This chain's CDR3 is CASSSGGAGEKLFF. CDR3 DNA sequence: TGTGCCAGCAGCTCCGGAGGGGCCGGAGAAAAACTGTTTTTT.

This clone occurred once. This chain's CDR3 is CAISESPQGYEQYF. The CDR3 nucleotides are TGTGCCATCAGTGAGTCGCCCCAGGGCTACGAGCAGTACTTC. V is TRBV10-3 and J is TRBJ2-7, with TRBD1 as a possible D gene (5 bases). CDR1 is ENHRY and CDR2 is SYGVKD in the germline V gene. Trimming pared 0 bases from V and 3 bases from J, leaving 9 bases between. This CDR3 has 14 residues.

The chain uses TRBV2 and TRBJ1-2, with D hard to call. Germline V gene sequence: CDR1 SNHLY, CDR2 FYNNEI. The CDR3 loop spans 12 amino acids. V lost 8 bases and J 4 bases, leaving 11 bases between the germline ends. The CDR3 loop is CASQDAGYGYTF. For the CDR3, the DNA is TGTGCCAGCCAGGACGCGGGCTATGGCTACACCTTC.

This clone was seen only once. The V call is TRBV18, the J call TRBJ2-2; D may be TRBD2 (6 bases). Trimming stripped 3 bases from V and 6 bases from J, with 8 bases between. The CDR3 is 13 amino acids. The germline V gene has CDR1 KGHSH and CDR2 LQKENI. As DNA, the CDR3 is TGTGCCAGCTCACCTTCGGGGGCCGGGGAGCTGTTTTTT. Amino acid sequence: CASSPSGAGELFF.